This entry is about one T cell receptor beta chain. The antigen remains undetermined. The sample belongs to a study of CD8 T cells in ankylosing spondylitis. TCRdb processed the 5' RACE reads anew with MiXCR; each CDR3 protein has one entry. The sample contains roughly 470,000 distinct CDR3 sequences, about 24% of which appear only once. Findings and limits, study-wide: A TCR beta motif made of about 8 highly homologous variants seemed typical of ankylosing spondylitis blood. A CD8+ phenotype characterized the disease-linked clones, which were relatively rare in peripheral blood. Certain motif variants had earlier appeared in reactive arthritis synovial fluid and blood.

The CDR3 consists of 14 residues. Looked up from germline, CDR1 is LGHDT and CDR2 is YNNKEL (reference sequence). Trimming took off 8 bases at V and 5 bases at J, with 18 bases between the two ends. The V call is TRBV3-1, the J call TRBJ2-5, with D perhaps TRBD2 (7 bases). The sequencing input was blood, either unsorted or a sorted T cell fraction (not recorded which). This clonotype was sampled from a male donor with ankylosing spondylitis. As DNA, the CDR3 is TGTGCCAGCCAAGAGGGAGGGGGTTATGAGACCCAGTACTTC. As protein: CASQEGGGYETQYF.